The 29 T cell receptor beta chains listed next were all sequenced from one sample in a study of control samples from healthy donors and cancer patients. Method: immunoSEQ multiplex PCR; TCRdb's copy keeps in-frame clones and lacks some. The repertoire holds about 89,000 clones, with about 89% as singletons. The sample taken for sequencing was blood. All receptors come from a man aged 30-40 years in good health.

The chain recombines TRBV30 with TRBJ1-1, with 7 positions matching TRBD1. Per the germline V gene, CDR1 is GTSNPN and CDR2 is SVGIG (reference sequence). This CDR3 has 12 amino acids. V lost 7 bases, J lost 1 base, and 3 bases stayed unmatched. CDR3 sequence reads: CASRQGNTEAFF. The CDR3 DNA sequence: TGTGCCTCTAGACAGGGGAACACTGAAGCTTTCTTT.

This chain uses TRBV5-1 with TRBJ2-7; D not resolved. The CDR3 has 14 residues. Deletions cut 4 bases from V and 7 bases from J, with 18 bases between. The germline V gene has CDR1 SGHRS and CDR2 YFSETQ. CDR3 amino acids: CASSALGIPTEQYF. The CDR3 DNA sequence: TGCGCCAGCAGCGCCCTAGGAATACCTACGGAGCAGTACTTC.

The CDR3 loop is CASIPGEGPAKNIQYF. CDR3 coding DNA: TGTGCCAGCATCCCGGGGGAGGGACCAGCCAAAAACATTCAGTACTTC. The chain recombines TRBV5-6 with TRBJ2-4; 7 bases agree with TRBD2. The CDR3 runs 16 residues. The germline V gene encodes CDR1 SGHDT and CDR2 YYEEEE. Germline trimming cut 6 bases from V and 0 bases from J; bases unmatched to any gene: 9.

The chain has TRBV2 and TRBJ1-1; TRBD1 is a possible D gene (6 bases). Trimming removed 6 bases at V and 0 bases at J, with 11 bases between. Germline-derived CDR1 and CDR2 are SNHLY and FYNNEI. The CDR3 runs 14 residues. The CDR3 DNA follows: TGTGCCAGCAGAACCCAGGGGATGAACACTGAAGCTTTCTTT. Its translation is CASRTQGMNTEAFF.

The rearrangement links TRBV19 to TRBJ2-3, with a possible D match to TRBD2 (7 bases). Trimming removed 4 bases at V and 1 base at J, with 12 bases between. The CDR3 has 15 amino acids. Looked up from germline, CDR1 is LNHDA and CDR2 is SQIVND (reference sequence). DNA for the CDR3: TGTGCCAGTAGTAGAGGGGGGGCTGGCACAGATACGCAGTATTTT. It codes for CASSRGGAGTDTQYF.

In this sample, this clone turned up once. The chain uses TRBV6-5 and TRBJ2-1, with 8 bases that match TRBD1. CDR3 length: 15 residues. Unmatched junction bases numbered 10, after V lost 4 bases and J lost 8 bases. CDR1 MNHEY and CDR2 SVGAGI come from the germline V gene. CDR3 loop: CASSLNRDRSYEQFF. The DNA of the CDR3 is TGTGCCAGCAGTTTGAACCGGGACAGGAGTTATGAGCAGTTCTTC.

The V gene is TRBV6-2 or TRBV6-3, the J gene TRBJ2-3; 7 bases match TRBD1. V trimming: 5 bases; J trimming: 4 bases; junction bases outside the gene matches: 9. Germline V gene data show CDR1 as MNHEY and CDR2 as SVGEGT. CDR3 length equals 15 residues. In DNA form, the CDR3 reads TGTGCCAGCAGTCAAACAGGGGTCAGTGCAGATACGCAGTATTTT. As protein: CASSQTGVSADTQYF.

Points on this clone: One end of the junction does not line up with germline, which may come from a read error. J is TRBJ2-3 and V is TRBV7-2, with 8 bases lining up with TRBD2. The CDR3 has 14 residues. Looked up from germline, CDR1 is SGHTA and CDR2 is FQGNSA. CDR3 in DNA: TGTGCCAGCAGCTTAGTAGGCTCTACTAGCGGAGCTGCCTTT. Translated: CASSLVGSTSGAAF.

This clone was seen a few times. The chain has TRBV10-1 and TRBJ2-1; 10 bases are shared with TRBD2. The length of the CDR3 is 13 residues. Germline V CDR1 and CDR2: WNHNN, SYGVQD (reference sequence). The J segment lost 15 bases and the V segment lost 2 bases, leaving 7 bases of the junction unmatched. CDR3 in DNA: TGCGCCAGCAGTGAGACTAGCGGGGAGTTCCCGTTCTTC. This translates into CASSETSGEFPFF.

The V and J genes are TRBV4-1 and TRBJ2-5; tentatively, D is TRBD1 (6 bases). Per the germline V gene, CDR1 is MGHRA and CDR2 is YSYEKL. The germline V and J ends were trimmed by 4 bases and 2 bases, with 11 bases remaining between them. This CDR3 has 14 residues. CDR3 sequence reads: CASSPNRVQETQYF. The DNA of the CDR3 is TGCGCCAGCAGCCCCAACAGGGTACAAGAGACCCAGTACTTC.

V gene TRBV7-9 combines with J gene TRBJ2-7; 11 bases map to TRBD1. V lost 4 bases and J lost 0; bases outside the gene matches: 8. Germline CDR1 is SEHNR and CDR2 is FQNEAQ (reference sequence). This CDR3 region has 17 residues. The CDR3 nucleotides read TGTGCCAGCAGCTCAACCGGGACAGGGGGAAGCTCCTACGAGCAGTACTTC. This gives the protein CASSSTGTGGSSYEQYF.

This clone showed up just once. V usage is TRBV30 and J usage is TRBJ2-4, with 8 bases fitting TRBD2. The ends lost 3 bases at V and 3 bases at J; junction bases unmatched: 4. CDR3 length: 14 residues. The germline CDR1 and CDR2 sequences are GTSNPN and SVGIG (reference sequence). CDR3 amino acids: CAWRTSGGKNIQYF. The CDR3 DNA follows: TGTGCCTGGAGAACTAGCGGTGGCAAAAACATTCAGTACTTC.

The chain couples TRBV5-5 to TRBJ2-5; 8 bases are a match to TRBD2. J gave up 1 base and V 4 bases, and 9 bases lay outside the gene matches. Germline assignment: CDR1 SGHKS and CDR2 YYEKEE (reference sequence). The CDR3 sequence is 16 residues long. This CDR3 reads CASSTSRGGLQETQYF. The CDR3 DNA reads TGTGCCAGCAGCACCTCTCGCGGGGGGCTCCAAGAGACCCAGTACTTC.

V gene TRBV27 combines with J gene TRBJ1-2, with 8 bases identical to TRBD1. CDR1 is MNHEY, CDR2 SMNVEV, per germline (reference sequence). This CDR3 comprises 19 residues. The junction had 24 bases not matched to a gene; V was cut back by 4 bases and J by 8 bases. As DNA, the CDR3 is TGTGCCAGCAGTTCCCTCCTCCGGGACAGGTTCCCCTTACTACAGGGCTACACCTTC. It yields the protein CASSSLLRDRFPLLQGYTF.

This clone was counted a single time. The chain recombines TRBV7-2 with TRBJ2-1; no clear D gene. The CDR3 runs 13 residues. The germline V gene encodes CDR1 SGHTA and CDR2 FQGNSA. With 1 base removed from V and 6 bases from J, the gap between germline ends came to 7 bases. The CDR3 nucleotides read TGTGCCAGCAGCTTAGTGGACCGCAATGAGCAGTTCTTC. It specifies CASSLVDRNEQFF.

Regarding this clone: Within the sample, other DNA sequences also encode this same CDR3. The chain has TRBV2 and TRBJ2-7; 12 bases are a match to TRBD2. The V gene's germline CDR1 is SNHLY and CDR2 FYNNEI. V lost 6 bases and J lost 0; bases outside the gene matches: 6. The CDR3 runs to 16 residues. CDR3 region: CASRGPSGGASYEQYF. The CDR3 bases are TGTGCCAGCAGGGGTCCTAGCGGGGGGGCCTCCTACGAGCAGTACTTC.

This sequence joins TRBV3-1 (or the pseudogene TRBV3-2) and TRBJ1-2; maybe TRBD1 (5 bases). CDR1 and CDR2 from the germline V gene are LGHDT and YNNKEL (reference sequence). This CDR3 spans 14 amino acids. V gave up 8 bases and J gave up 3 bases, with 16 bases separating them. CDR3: CASWGGGQHYGYTF. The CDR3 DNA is TGTGCCAGCTGGGGCGGGGGTCAACACTATGGCTACACCTTC.

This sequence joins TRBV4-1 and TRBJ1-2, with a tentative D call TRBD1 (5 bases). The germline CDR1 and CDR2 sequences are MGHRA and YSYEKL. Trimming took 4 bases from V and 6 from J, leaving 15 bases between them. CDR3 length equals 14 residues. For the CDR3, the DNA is TGCGCCAGCAGCCCCCCGGGGGGGGACCATGGCTACACCTTC. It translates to CASSPPGGDHGYTF.

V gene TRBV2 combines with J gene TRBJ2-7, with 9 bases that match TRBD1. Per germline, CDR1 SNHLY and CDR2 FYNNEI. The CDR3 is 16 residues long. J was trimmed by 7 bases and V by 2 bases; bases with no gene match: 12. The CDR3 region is CASSESGQGGLKEQYF. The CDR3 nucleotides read TGTGCCAGCAGTGAATCGGGACAGGGAGGCTTGAAAGAGCAGTACTTC.

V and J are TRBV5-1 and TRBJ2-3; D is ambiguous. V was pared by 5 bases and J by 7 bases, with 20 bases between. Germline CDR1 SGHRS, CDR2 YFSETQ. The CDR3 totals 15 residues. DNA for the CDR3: TGCGCCAGCAGGACGGGTGGGGTCGCGTCAAATACGCAGTATTTT. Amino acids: CASRTGGVASNTQYF.

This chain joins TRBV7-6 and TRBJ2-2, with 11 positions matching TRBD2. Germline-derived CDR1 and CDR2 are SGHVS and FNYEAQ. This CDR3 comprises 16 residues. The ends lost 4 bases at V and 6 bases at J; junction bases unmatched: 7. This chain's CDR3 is CASSYSGGAQSGELFF. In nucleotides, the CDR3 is TGTGCCAGCAGCTATAGCGGGGGGGCCCAATCCGGGGAGCTGTTTTTT. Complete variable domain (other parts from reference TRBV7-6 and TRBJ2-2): GAGVSQSPRYKVTKRGQDVALRCDPISGHVSLYWYRQALGQGPEFLTYFNYEAQQDKSGLPNDRFSAERPEGSISTLTIQRTEQRDSAMYRCASSYSGGAQSGELFFGEGSRLTVL.

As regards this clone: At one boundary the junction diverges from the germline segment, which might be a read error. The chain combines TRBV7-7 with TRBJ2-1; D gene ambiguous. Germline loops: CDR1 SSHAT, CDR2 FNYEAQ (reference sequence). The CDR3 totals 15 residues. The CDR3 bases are TGTGCTAGCAGCTTAAATTTAGTCAAGTACAATGAGCAGTTCTTC. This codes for CASSLNLVKYNEQFF.

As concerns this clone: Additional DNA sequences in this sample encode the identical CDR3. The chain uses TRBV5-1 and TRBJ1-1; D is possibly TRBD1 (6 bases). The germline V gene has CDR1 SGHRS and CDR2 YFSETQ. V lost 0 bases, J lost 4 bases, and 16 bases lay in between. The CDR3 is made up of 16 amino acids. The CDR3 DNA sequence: TGCGCCAGCAGCTTGGTGGGGGGCGCGGGGGGCACTGAAGCTTTCTTT. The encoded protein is CASSLVGGAGGTEAFF.

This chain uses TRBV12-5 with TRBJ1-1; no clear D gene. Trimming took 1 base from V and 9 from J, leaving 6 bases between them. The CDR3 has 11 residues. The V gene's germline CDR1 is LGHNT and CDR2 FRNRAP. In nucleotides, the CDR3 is TGTGCTAGTGGTTTGGGGGTACAAGCTTTCTTT. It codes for CASGLGVQAFF.

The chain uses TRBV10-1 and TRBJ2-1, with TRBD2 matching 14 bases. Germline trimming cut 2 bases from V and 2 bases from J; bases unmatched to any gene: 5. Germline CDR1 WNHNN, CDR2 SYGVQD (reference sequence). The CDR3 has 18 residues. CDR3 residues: CASSEGLAGGLPYNEQFF. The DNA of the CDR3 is TGCGCCAGCAGTGAGGGACTAGCGGGGGGCCTTCCCTACAATGAGCAGTTCTTC.

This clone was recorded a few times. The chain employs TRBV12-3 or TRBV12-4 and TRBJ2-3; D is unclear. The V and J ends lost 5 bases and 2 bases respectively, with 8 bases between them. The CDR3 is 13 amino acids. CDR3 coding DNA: TGTGCCAGCAGTCCAGGTAACACAGATACGCAGTATTTT. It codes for CASSPGNTDTQYF.

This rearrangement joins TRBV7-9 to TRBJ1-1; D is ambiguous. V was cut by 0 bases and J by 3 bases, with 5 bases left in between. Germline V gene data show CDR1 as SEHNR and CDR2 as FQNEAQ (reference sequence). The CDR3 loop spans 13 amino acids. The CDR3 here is CASSLAEDTEAFF. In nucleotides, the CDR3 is TGTGCCAGCAGCTTAGCGGAGGACACTGAAGCTTTCTTT.

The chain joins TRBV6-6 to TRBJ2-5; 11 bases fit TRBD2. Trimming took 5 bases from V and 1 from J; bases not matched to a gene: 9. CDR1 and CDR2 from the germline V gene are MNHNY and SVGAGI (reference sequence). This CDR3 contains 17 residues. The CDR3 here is CASSPFSGGALQETQYF. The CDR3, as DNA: TGTGCCAGCAGTCCCTTTAGCGGGGGGGCCCTCCAAGAGACCCAGTACTTC.

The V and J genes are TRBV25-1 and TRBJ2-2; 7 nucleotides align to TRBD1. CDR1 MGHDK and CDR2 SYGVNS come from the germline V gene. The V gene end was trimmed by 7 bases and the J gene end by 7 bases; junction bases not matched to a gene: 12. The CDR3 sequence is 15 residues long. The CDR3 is CASTRDRDSDGELFF. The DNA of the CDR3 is TGTGCCAGCACCAGAGACAGGGATTCGGACGGGGAGCTGTTTTTT.